The TCR beta chain under discussion was sequenced for a study of blood T cell repertoires in COVID-19. Study in general: Sites across the United States, Italy and Spain contributed samples from acute and convalescent COVID-19. T cells, B-cell-depleted T cells, or PBMCs provided the cDNA or gDNA that served as material.

Using immunoSEQ multiplex PCR, the repertoire was profiled, and TCRdb retains in-frame clones only, with some absent. The table shows roughly 300,000 clones, with 86% occurring only once. This CDR3 region has 14 residues. Trimming left V 5 bases short and J 7 bases short, with 17 bases between. Germline V CDR1 and CDR2: LNHDA, SQIVND (reference sequence). This clone was observed a few times. The chain carries TRBV19 and TRBJ1-2, with D maybe TRBD1 (6 bases). This sequence originates from a woman in her forties or fifties with acute or convalescent COVID-19. The source material was peripheral blood. Written as DNA, the CDR3 is TGTGCCAGTAGTCCCCATTGGGGGCTGCCTGGCTACACCTTC. It specifies CASSPHWGLPGYTF.